The entry that follows covers one TCR beta chain sequence. This clonotype has ten or more counts. No cognate antigen has been identified for it. No base-level quality is on record; no much larger clone is a single base apart. The data are from a study of T cells in Graves' hyperthyroidism and ophthalmopathy (dated by TCRdb to between 2018 and 2021). At the level of the whole study: Peripheral blood was sampled at the time of initial diagnosis, prior to any treatment. To identify distinguishing TCR V-J signatures, a discovery cohort of 100 or so patients was used, comprising 40 to 45 with Graves' ophthalmopathy and approximately 57 with stable Graves' hyperthyroidism. An independent validation cohort of under 20 hyperthyroidism patients and over 15 patients who later progressed to ophthalmopathy tested prospective prediction of ophthalmopathy. For training and testing, the 100 or so patients in the discovery cohort were randomly divided in a 7:3 ratio. In about 6 Graves' hyperthyroidism patients, the study also compared T-cell repertoires from thyroid tissue with T-cell repertoires from blood. Following sampling, methimazole starting at 30 mg daily was given to hyperthyroidism patients, and high-dose intravenous methylprednisolone was given to ophthalmopathy patients. The paper describes TCR Vbeta CDR3 sequencing of 120 to 150 peripheral blood samples, made up of 43 ophthalmopathy patients, some 80 hyperthyroidism patients and 17 progressor patients.

Here is what the overall study found, with its caveats: Sample size was not statistically predetermined, and blinding of investigators to group allocation was not performed. During validation, the model predicted progression to ophthalmopathy a median of roughly 7.1 months ahead of onset, with almost 71% sensitivity and less than 85% specificity. In cross-validation, a model built on a 13 V-J signature told ophthalmopathy apart from stable hyperthyroidism with 85% to 90% sensitivity and approximately 81% specificity, and in testing the same model reached 80%/75%. Most expanded thyroid clonotypes (frequency above 0.001) were also detected in blood, suggesting blood repertoires may reflect thyroid immune responses.

Amplification of TCR beta CDR3 regions was carried out from RNA transcripts. For the first round of RT-PCR on the TCR CDR3, the HTBI primer set was used together with the Qiagen OneStep RT-PCR kit. Libraries were constructed in a second round of multiplex PCR, after which size selection and purification were carried out. Libraries were sequenced paired-end with 100 bp reads on an Illumina HiSeq2000. The original pipeline was this. SOAPnuke was used to process the raw data, removing reads that contained adapters or uncalled bases, had a mean Phred below 15, or lacked an exact match to the constant primer or identifier. COPE v1.2.5 was used to merge the high-quality paired reads, and each unique nucleotide sequence was defined as a clonotype. MiTCR v1.1 was used to align the clonotypes against IMGT TRBV, TRBD and TRBJ reference segments. Analysis was restricted to V-J combinations with a frequency above 0.0001, which covered roughly 99% of repertoires. A TCS score was defined as the ratio of F50 (clonal expansion) to E x V (chaos), with BLOSUM62-based TCRdist applied between CDR3 peptides within each V-J. Welch's t-statistics and random forest reduced fewer than 550 V-J features to roughly 13, which were used in a naive Bayes classifier (R e1071). The raw public data were reprocessed by TCRdb itself: fastp quality trimming at Q25, MiXCR clonotype calling, in-frame beta chains only. Under each unique CDR3 protein, matching rows form one entry showing the most common genes and DNA. These V and J calls are TCRdb output, not the study's own analysis. The table for this sample lists approximately 380,000 distinct CDR3 sequences; 11% to 15% of them were counted only once. 25% to 30% of the sample is in the top ten clones.

The junction carries 8 bases between V and J, which are trimmed by 3 bases and 0 bases respectively. Based on the germline V gene (reference sequence), the CDR1 and CDR2 sequences are LGHDT and YNNKEL. The CDR3 starts with the cysteine, ends with the phenylalanine, and has 14 residues. The only DNA kept is the CDR3, 42 bases in frame from the first base. Ophthalmopathy patients had moderately to severely active disease, Clinical Activity Score of at least 3, NOSPECS grade of at least 4, and duration under 3 months. Exclusion was applied to patients with uncontrolled infections, other autoimmune diseases, pregnancy or lactation. Diagnoses relied on clinical symptoms, serum thyroxine and TRAb, thyroid ultrasound and orbital computed tomography. Ficoll-Paque density gradient centrifugation was used to isolate PBMCs from around 10 ml of fresh peripheral blood. Trizol reagent was used to extract total RNA, and RNA quality was then checked on an Agilent 2100 Bioanalyzer.

The TCR originated in a man aged 45 to 65 with Graves' ophthalmopathy. Sample: blood. The chain was built from TRBV3-1 and TRBJ1-1, and possibly TRBD1, on 5 matching bases. The nucleotide sequence reads as follows: TGTGCCAGCAGCCAGGGGACGGTGAACACTGAAGCTTTCTTT. Its coded protein is CASSQGTVNTEAFF.